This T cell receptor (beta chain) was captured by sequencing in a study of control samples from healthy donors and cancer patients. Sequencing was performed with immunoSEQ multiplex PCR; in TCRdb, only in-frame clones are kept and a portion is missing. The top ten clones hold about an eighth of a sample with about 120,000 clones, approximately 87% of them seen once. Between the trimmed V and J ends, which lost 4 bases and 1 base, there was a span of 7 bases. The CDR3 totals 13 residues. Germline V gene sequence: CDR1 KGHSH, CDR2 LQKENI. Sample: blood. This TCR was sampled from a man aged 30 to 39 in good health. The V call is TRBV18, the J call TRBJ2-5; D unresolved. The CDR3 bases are TGTGCCAGCTCACAGAGGTCCCAAGAGACCCAGTACTTC. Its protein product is CASSQRSQETQYF.